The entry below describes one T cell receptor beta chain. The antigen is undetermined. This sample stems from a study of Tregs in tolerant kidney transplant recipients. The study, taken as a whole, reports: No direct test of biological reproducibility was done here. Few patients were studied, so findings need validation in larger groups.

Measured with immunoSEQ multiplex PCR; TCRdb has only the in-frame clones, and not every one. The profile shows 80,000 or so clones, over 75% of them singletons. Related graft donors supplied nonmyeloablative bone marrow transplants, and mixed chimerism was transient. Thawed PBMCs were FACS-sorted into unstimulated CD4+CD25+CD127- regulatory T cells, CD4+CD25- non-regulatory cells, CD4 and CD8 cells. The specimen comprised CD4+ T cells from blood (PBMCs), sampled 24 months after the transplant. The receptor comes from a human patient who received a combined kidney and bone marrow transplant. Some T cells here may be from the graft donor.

The CDR3 loop reads CASSLARGEPYEQYF. The CDR3 nucleotides read TGTGCCAGCAGCTTAGCCCGGGGAGAGCCCTACGAGCAGTACTTC. V and J are TRBV7-2 and TRBJ2-7; maybe TRBD2 (5 bases). The CDR3 length is 15 residues. Germline V gene lookup returns CDR1 SGHTA and CDR2 FQGNSA. Trimming left V 0 bases short and J 2 bases short, with 11 bases between.